This T cell receptor beta chain was captured in a study of T cell responses to AZD1222 COVID-19 vaccine. Study-wide results and caveats: Every sample of the repertoires postdated the peak T cell response. The donor group comprised mostly white British people and more females; the analysis possibly underestimated clonal diversity.

To note about this clone: What it recognizes is unknown.

TCRdb's copy holds only in-frame clones and misses some; the assay was immunoSEQ multiplex PCR. Of about 91,000 clones listed, roughly 90% were seen once; the top ten hold roughly a fifth. The sequencing here drew on peripheral blood, taken on day 0 of AZD1222 vaccination. This sequence originates from an adult in good health.

CDR3 sequence reads: CASSYETSFSYEQYF. The CDR3 DNA reads TGTGCCAGCAGTTACGAGACTTCCTTCTCCTACGAGCAGTACTTC. This sequence joins TRBV6-2 or TRBV6-3 and TRBJ2-7, with D unresolved. This CDR3 comprises 15 residues. In germline, CDR1 is MNHEY, CDR2 SVGEGT. V lost 2 bases and J lost 0, with 11 bases in between.